Listed below are T cell receptor beta chains from one sample, sequenced in a study of blood T cells in healthy people across ages. TCRdb processed the 5' RACE reads anew with MiXCR; each CDR3 protein has one entry. The repertoire holds more than 650,000 distinct CDR3 sequences, with around 24% as singletons. These records were also assigned to another study, of T cells of mothers and their children.

The specimen sequenced was blood. The origin of the receptors is a boy younger than 18 in good health. The CDR3 runs from the conserved cysteine through the conserved F or W.

V gene: TRBV6-5
J gene: TRBJ2-5
CDR3 protein: CASSDDNFRETQYF

V gene: TRBV5-1
J gene: TRBJ2-5
CDR3 protein: CASTRGPSNQETQYF

V gene: TRBV11-2
J gene: TRBJ2-5
CDR3 protein: CASSFQTGHQETQYF

V gene: TRBV20-1
J gene: TRBJ2-5
CDR3 protein: CSAPPEKETQYF

V gene: TRBV12-3/TRBV12-4
J gene: TRBJ1-2
CDR3 protein: CASTGGANYGYTF

V gene: TRBV2
J gene: TRBJ2-1
CDR3 protein: CASSELLAGDNEQFF

V gene: TRBV6-5
J gene: TRBJ1-2
CDR3 protein: CASTYSRRQTSGYTF

V gene: TRBV2
J gene: TRBJ2-2
CDR3 protein: CASTRLAGNTGELFF

V gene: TRBV7-9
J gene: TRBJ1-1
CDR3 protein: CASSLAGLDTEAFF

V gene: TRBV30
J gene: TRBJ1-1
CDR3 protein: CAWTSTGRNTEAFF

V gene: TRBV20-1
J gene: TRBJ2-7
CDR3 protein: CSAVPLGLGSGYEQYF

V gene: TRBV6-5
J gene: TRBJ1-1
CDR3 protein: CASSFRQITEAFF

V gene: TRBV15
J gene: TRBJ1-3
CDR3 protein: CATSTRGGNTIYF

V gene: TRBV28
J gene: TRBJ1-3
CDR3 protein: CASSLVARSSGNTIYF

V gene: TRBV5-1
J gene: TRBJ2-3
CDR3 protein: CASSLVGVEDTQYF

V gene: TRBV7-6
J gene: TRBJ1-1
CDR3 protein: CASSLRADSNTEAFF

V gene: TRBV3-1
J gene: TRBJ2-7
CDR3 protein: CASSPSPGGYEQYF

V gene: TRBV20-1
J gene: TRBJ2-7
CDR3 protein: CSARDAGGEYYEQYF

V gene: TRBV6-1
J gene: TRBJ2-5
CDR3 protein: CASSERYRGNQETQYF

V gene: TRBV13
J gene: TRBJ1-1
CDR3 protein: CASSFLGRATTEAFF

V gene: TRBV20-1
J gene: TRBJ2-5
CDR3 protein: CSAPGVGEAQYF

V gene: TRBV18
J gene: TRBJ1-5
CDR3 protein: CASSSDSANQPQHF

V gene: TRBV5-1
J gene: TRBJ2-2
CDR3 protein: CASFDPGLAGAGVAGELFF

V gene: TRBV10-1
J gene: TRBJ2-7
CDR3 protein: CASSPSRGPQEQYF

V gene: TRBV7-9
J gene: TRBJ2-7
CDR3 protein: CASSLGQGLFYEQYF

V gene: TRBV3-1
J gene: -
CDR3 protein: CASSPGDSANNEQFF

V gene: TRBV5-1
J gene: TRBJ2-1
CDR3 protein: CASSFRDYNYNEQFF

V gene: TRBV12-3/TRBV12-4
J gene: -
CDR3 protein: CASMGWSGGPGETQYF

V gene: TRBV9
J gene: TRBJ2-7
CDR3 protein: CASSVSGRGNEQYF

V gene: TRBV3-1
J gene: TRBJ2-5
CDR3 protein: CASSPTRSSGGIETQYF

V gene: TRBV7-2
J gene: TRBJ1-6
CDR3 protein: CASSRGGDLYNSPLHF

V gene: TRBV6-6
J gene: TRBJ2-1
CDR3 protein: CASTLTGIYNEQFF

V gene: TRBV6-6
J gene: TRBJ1-5
CDR3 protein: CAGSYSTLSQPQHF

V gene: TRBV20-1
J gene: TRBJ2-7
CDR3 protein: CSAGGDSSYEQYF

V gene: TRBV6-5
J gene: TRBJ1-5
CDR3 protein: CACSYSGLSQPQHF

V gene: TRBV6-5
J gene: -
CDR3 protein: CASSPMGPGDEQYF

V gene: TRBV3-1
J gene: TRBJ2-3
CDR3 protein: CASSSLAGGSTDTQYF

V gene: TRBV4-1
J gene: TRBJ1-5
CDR3 protein: CASSQEGRSNQPQHF

V gene: TRBV7-9
J gene: -
CDR3 protein: CASSLVPAEGDEQFF

V gene: TRBV9
J gene: TRBJ2-6
CDR3 protein: CASSPSSGTGGSGANVLTF

V gene: TRBV4-1
J gene: -
CDR3 protein: CASSLQGPLRYNEQFF

V gene: TRBV6-1
J gene: TRBJ1-4
CDR3 protein: CASSGRQGQVKELFF

V gene: TRBV20-1
J gene: TRBJ2-3
CDR3 protein: CSAQDRVTSTDTQYF

V gene: TRBV28
J gene: TRBJ1-4
CDR3 protein: CASSSDRPNEKLFF

V gene: TRBV12-3/TRBV12-4
J gene: TRBJ2-1
CDR3 protein: CASRISAGGNEQFF

V gene: TRBV3-1
J gene: TRBJ2-1
CDR3 protein: CASSVSGGRSYNEQFF

V gene: TRBV3-1
J gene: TRBJ2-1
CDR3 protein: CASSHLAFDDNEQFF

V gene: TRBV19
J gene: TRBJ1-2
CDR3 protein: CASSFQEDGYTF

V gene: TRBV5-5
J gene: TRBJ1-5
CDR3 protein: CASSLTTDQPQHF

V gene: TRBV4-2
J gene: TRBJ2-2
CDR3 protein: CASSFISGGRTGELFF

V gene: TRBV12-3/TRBV12-4
J gene: TRBJ1-2
CDR3 protein: CASSALGGVIYGYTF

V gene: TRBV20-1
J gene: TRBJ2-2
CDR3 protein: CKTGELFF

V gene: TRBV5-1
J gene: TRBJ2-7
CDR3 protein: CASSLDGRRSYEQYF